This TCR beta chain was profiled in a study of blood T cell repertoires in COVID-19. Study details: The analysed material was cDNA or gDNA that came from T cells, B-cell-depleted T cells, or PBMCs.

Here immunoSEQ multiplex PCR was the method, and the copy in TCRdb shows in-frame clones only, minus some. The sample yields 390,000 or so clones, more than 75% seen once. Germline CDR1 SGHRS, CDR2 YFSETQ. V lost 4 bases and J lost 1; bases outside the gene matches: 7. There are 16 residues in the CDR3. Cohorts were based on clinical histories the participants reported. This sequence was found in a woman between 50 and 59 years old who had recovered from COVID-19. The chain links TRBV5-1 to TRBJ2-2, with 7 bases lining up with TRBD1. The sequencing sample was made of PBMCs or T cells enriched from blood (not recorded which). The CDR3 DNA is TGCGCCAGCAGCCATCCCGACAGGGAGAACACCGGGGAGCTGTTTTTT. Its translation is CASSHPDRENTGELFF.